Listed here is a single T cell receptor beta chain. What this receptor recognizes is not known. Per-nucleotide qualities are absent, and no much larger clonotype sits a single base away. The library was built by means of 5' RACE. The instrument was an Illumina HiSeq 2500. A second PCR of roughly 7 to 11 cycles was performed with a sample-barcoded 5' primer and a J-beta primer mix. A template-switch 5' adaptor carrying 12 random nucleotides introduced a unique molecular identifier onto each TCR beta cDNA molecule. Each sample yielded at least 3 million CDR3-containing paired-end reads. First-strand cDNA was synthesized from all RNA with the Mint cDNA synthesis kit, primed by a TRBC-specific oligonucleotide. Following uracil-DNA glycosylase treatment, all cDNA underwent a first 18-cycle PCR with the universal primers M1SS and BC2_uni_R. In the original analysis: Each sample was normalized by randomly selecting 1 million high-quality reads, each carrying a distinct molecular identifier. Reads sharing molecular identifiers were discarded rather than binned into consensus sequences. MiTCR, run with a Q25 quality threshold and the strictest error-elimination algorithm, handled CDR3 identification, clonotype clustering and error correction. Lower-bound total TCR beta diversity was estimated with a nonparametric unseen species model using Euler transformation. TCRdb redid the processing of the public reads, applying fastp at Q25 and MiXCR, and retained in-frame beta chains. CDR3 protein duplicates are merged, each entry listing the most common genes and DNA. The V and J calls, along with clone size, are taken from TCRdb and not from the paper's own processing. The sample records about 1 million distinct CDR3 sequences, under 55% of which are singletons. The top ten hold approximately 17% of the sample.

This record comes from a study of blood T cells in healthy people across ages (dated by TCRdb to between 2015 and 2017). About the study as a whole: In model experiments, template switching captured about one uniquely barcoded TCR beta cDNA molecule for every two T cells. To track age-related changes in TCR beta repertoire diversity, the study relied on deep sequencing normalized with unique cDNA molecular identifiers. Four age groups were formed from the donors: young (average 16 years), middle-aged (just under 40), aged (about 62) and long-lived (roughly 88). To avoid experimental bias, donors of different ages were randomly spread across the sequencing lanes. Using the same blood draw, the study looked at two additional independent replicas of 1 million unique cDNA reads for two donors, one aged 18 to 30 and the other aged 80 or older.

At the junction V is shortened by 1 base and J by 5 bases, with 18 bases in between. Its CDR3 holds 17 amino acids, cysteine through phenylalanine. Left in the record is the CDR3 DNA by itself, 51 bases read in frame from the first base. CDR1 and CDR2 were assigned from the germline V gene as SGHTA and FQGNSA. Systemically healthy Caucasian individuals from Russia, roughly 40 in total and aged about 6 to 95 years, were included as donors. Ten milliliters of peripheral blood were drawn from each donor into EDTA-treated Vacutainer tubes. Ficoll-Paque density-gradient centrifugation was used to isolate PBMCs, with at least 7 million per sample. Trizol reagent was used to extract total RNA from the PBMCs, yielding at least 5.5 micrograms per sample. Naive CD45RAhigh/CD27high T cell percentages were measured by flow cytometry on a PBMC aliquot from every donor. What the study reported, not specific to this receptor: Compared with the aged group, more naive CD4+ T cells, fewer expanded clones and increased TCR diversity were shown by the long-lived group, suggesting age selection. The percentage of naive T cells measured by flow cytometry correlated strongly with observed TCR beta diversity. Total diversity estimates from one million sequenced T cells were considered lower bounds and underestimates. The CMV infection status of donors was not known, potentially confounding age-related changes in expanded clonotypes. Observed TCR beta diversity per million T cells fell roughly linearly with age, and a significant reduction was already apparent by age roughly 40. Bulk unsorted PBMC profiling prevented conclusive comparison of naive and antigen-experienced compartments.

This clonotype originated in a woman between 55 and 75 years old in good health. The chain employs TRBV7-2 and TRBJ1-5; TRBD1 could be the D gene, as 6 bases match. The sequencing sample was made of blood. The sequenced DNA is TGTGCCAGCAGCTTAGTCATTGGGGCGGGGGCGCATCAGCCCCAGCATTTT. Its amino acids are CASSLVIGAGAHQPQHF.